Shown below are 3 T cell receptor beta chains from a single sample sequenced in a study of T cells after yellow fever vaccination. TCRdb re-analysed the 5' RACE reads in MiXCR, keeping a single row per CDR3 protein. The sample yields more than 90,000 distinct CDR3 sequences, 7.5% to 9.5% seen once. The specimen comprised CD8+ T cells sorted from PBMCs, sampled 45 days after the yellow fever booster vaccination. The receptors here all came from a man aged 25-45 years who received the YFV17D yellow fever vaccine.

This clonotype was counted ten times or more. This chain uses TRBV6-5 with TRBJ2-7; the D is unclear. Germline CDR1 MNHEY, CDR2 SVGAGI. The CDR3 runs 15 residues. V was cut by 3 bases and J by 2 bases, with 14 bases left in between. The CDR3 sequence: CASSYGQVSAYEQYF. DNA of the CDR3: TGTGCCAGCAGTTATGGCCAGGTCTCTGCCTACGAGCAGTACTTC.

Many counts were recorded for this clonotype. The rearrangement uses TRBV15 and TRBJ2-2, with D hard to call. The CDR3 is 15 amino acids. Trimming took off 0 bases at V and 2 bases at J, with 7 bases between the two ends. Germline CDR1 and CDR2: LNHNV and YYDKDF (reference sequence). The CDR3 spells CATSREGQNTGELFF. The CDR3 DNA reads TGTGCCACCAGCAGAGAAGGGCAAAACACCGGGGAGCTGTTTTTT.

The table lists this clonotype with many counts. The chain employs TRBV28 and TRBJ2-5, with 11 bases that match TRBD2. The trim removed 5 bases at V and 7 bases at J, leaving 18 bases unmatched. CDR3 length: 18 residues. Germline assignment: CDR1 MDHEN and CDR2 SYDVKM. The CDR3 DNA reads TGTGCCAGCAGTCCTCCACAGGTCCTAGCGGGAGGCTCAGGGACCCAGTACTTC. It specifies CASSPPQVLAGGSGTQYF.